Sequencing of this TCR beta chain was carried out in a study of blood T cell repertoires in COVID-19. For the study at large: Acute and convalescent COVID-19 samples came from the United States, Italy and Spain. PBMCs, B-cell-depleted T cells, or T cells provided the cDNA or gDNA that made up the material.

In the authors' methods: The authors estimated nucleated cell counts from reference gene primer amplification. TCRdb's table, derived via immunoSEQ multiplex PCR, lists solely in-frame clones and lacks some. From that table come the V and J calls and clone size; the DNA was used to work out D and trimming. This table has roughly 200,000 clones, approximately 84% appearing once. The TCR comes from a woman over 75 with COVID-19, enrolled during active disease. The sample consisted of peripheral blood.

CDR3: CASRLTSGGAADTQYF. The CDR3 DNA sequence: TGCGCCAGCCGCCTTACTAGCGGGGGGGCAGCAGATACGCAGTATTTT. The chain employs TRBV10-2 and TRBJ2-3; 13 positions match TRBD2. The CDR3 loop spans 16 amino acids. J lost 4 bases, V lost 8 bases, and 9 bases had no gene match. CDR1 is WSHSY and CDR2 is SAAADI in the germline V gene.